This paragraph covers one TCR beta chain sequence. Germline-derived CDR1 and CDR2 are ENHRY and SYGVKD. V lost 5 bases and J 2 bases, leaving 11 bases between the germline ends. CDR3 length: 14 amino acids. These data originate in a study of OX40 agonist ivuxolimab in advanced cancers. Sequenced by immunoSEQ multiplex PCR; TCRdb stores in-frame clones only, minus some. The data hold roughly 60,000 clones, with about 83% observed a single time. The sequence was obtained from an adult with an advanced solid tumor such as melanoma, head and neck, liver or kidney cancer. The chain joins TRBV10-3 to TRBJ2-3, with D perhaps TRBD1 (6 bases). Sequenced here: CD4+ or CD8+ T cells sorted from blood, sampled in a trial of the OX40 agonist ivuxolimab. The CDR3, as DNA: TGTGCCATCAGTCCGGGACAAAACACAGATACGCAGTATTTT. Its protein product is CAISPGQNTDTQYF.